The rows below give T cell receptor beta chains drawn from one sample of a study of memory CD4+ T cells and cytomegalovirus serostatus. Here immunoSEQ multiplex PCR was the method, and the copy in TCRdb shows in-frame clones only, minus some. The sample lists 45,000 to 65,000 clones, roughly 80% occurring once. The sequenced sample was memory CD4+ T cells from blood. The receptors here all came from an adult in good health and CMV-seronegative. Each CDR3 is given with its conserved first and last residue. A D gene is named only where the DNA matches it firmly. Rows may omit the clone size; those that give it use once, few, many or a size class.

NA,NA,TRBJ2-7,TRBV6-1,CATRDGYREYF,TGTGCCACCCGGGACGGTTATAGGGAGTACTTC
NA,NA,TRBJ1-1,TRBV11-3,CASSLDIGPANTEAFF,TGTGCCAGCAGCTTAGATATCGGGCCAGCGAACACTGAAGCTTTCTTT
NA,NA,TRBJ1-1,TRBV4-1,CASSRHPDEAFF,TGCGCCAGCAGCCGGCACCCCGATGAAGCTTTCTTT
NA,NA,TRBJ2-3,TRBV10-1,CASRGEGDTQYF,TGCGCCAGCAGGGGTGAAGGAGATACGCAGTATTTT
once,NA,TRBJ2-7,TRBV2,CASGGVRYEQYF,TGTGCCAGCGGCGGGGTAAGGTACGAGCAGTACTTC
NA,NA,TRBJ1-5,TRBV6-6,CASSYSGGTANQPQHF,TGTGCCAGCAGTTACAGCGGGGGGACGGCTAATCAGCCCCAGCATTTT
few,TRBD1,TRBJ1-6,TRBV5-6,CASSRDRVRSPLHF,TGTGCCAGCAGCCGGGACAGGGTGAGGTCACCCCTCCACTTT
NA,TRBD2,TRBJ2-1,TRBV30,CAWVPIRGGRNEQFF,TGTGCCTGGGTGCCCATTCGGGGGGGTAGGAATGAGCAGTTCTTC
NA,TRBD1,TRBJ1-5,TRBV5-5,CASSPGQGSNQPQHF,TGTGCCAGCAGCCCTGGACAGGGAAGCAATCAGCCCCAGCATTTT
NA,NA,TRBJ1-4,TRBV11-2,CASSTRTRGGEKLFF,TGTGCCAGCAGCACCCGGACTAGAGGGGGTGAAAAACTGTTTTTT
NA,NA,TRBJ1-2,TRBV6-6,CASSYSGGAKSYGYTF,TGTGCCAGCAGTTACTCTGGGGGGGCGAAGTCTTATGGCTACACCTTC
NA,NA,TRBJ1-2,TRBV28,CASTLVAHYGYTF,TGTGCCAGCACCTTGGTAGCCCACTATGGCTACACCTTC
once,TRBD1,TRBJ1-2,TRBV28,CASRLSDSRGRGSYTF,TGTGCCAGCAGGTTATCGGACTCCAGGGGGCGCGGGAGCTACACCTTC
few,NA,TRBJ2-1,TRBV27,CASSLRTVNTYNEQFF,TGTGCCAGCAGTCTCCGGACAGTAAATACCTACAATGAGCAGTTCTTC
NA,NA,TRBJ1-2,TRBV13,CASSLGYRDYGYTF,TGTGCCAGCAGCTTAGGATACAGGGATTATGGCTACACCTTC
NA,TRBD1,TRBJ1-2,TRBV6-5,CASARTGFYGYTF,TGTGCTTCCGCCCGGACAGGGTTCTATGGCTACACCTTC
NA,NA,TRBJ2-2,TRBV11-2,CASKLAPNTGELFF,TGTGCCAGCAAACTTGCCCCGAACACCGGGGAGCTGTTTTTT
NA,NA,TRBJ1-3,TRBV4-2,CASSQDGGDLGGSGNTIYF,TGTGCCAGCAGCCAAGATGGAGGGGATCTCGGTGGCTCTGGAAACACCATATATTTT
NA,NA,TRBJ1-5,TRBV30,CAWSVRGGQSQPQHF,TGTGCCTGGAGTGTACGAGGAGGGCAGAGTCAGCCCCAGCATTTT
NA,NA,TRBJ2-1,TRBV6-6,CASSHGDTLTYNEQFF,TGTGCCAGCAGTCACGGGGACACCTTAACCTACAATGAGCAGTTCTTC
NA,TRBD1,TRBJ1-6,TRBV18,CASSPVMPDRRNSPLHF,TGTGCCAGCTCACCAGTGATGCCGGACAGGCGTAATTCACCCCTCCACTTT
NA,NA,TRBJ2-7,TRBV12-5,CASGLPTGPTRNEQYF,TGTGCTAGTGGTTTGCCTACTGGGCCCACGCGGAACGAGCAGTACTTC
NA,TRBD2,TRBJ2-1,TRBV19,CASSMGLAGNEQFF,TGTGCCAGTAGTATGGGGCTAGCGGGGAATGAGCAGTTCTTC
few,TRBD1,TRBJ1-2,TRBV5-1,CASSRQGGNYGYTF,TGCGCCAGCAGCCGACAGGGAGGCAACTATGGCTACACCTTC
NA,NA,TRBJ2-7,TRBV29-1,CSVDTGEQYF,TGCAGCGTTGATACCGGCGAGCAGTACTTC
NA,NA,TRBJ2-1,TRBV13,CASSASRVGNEQFF,TGTGCCAGCAGCGCATCCAGGGTAGGCAATGAGCAGTTCTTC
NA,NA,TRBJ1-1,TRBV18,CASSPRWGGLNTEAFF,TGTGCCAGCTCACCCCGCTGGGGGGGGTTGAACACTGAAGCTTTCTTT
NA,NA,TRBJ1-5,TRBV6-5,CASSPRGLGQPQHF,TGTGCCAGCAGTCCGCGGGGACTTGGGCAGCCCCAGCATTTT
NA,NA,TRBJ2-1,TRBV7-2,CASSQRKKAHEQFF,TGTGCCAGCAGCCAAAGAAAAAAAGCCCATGAGCAGTTCTTC
NA,NA,TRBJ1-4,TRBV7-9,CASSFDRFTDEKLFF,TGTGCCAGCAGCTTCGACAGGTTTACGGATGAAAAACTGTTTTTT
NA,TRBD1,TRBJ1-5,TRBV6-1,CASSTQGQGSQPQHF,TGTGCCAGCAGTACCCAGGGACAGGGTAGTCAGCCCCAGCATTTT
few,NA,TRBJ1-2,TRBV2,CASNWVAGYTF,TGTGCCAGCAATTGGGTCGCCGGCTACACCTTC
NA,TRBD1,TRBJ1-1,TRBV11-3,CASSWQGGEAFF,TGTGCCAGCAGCTGGCAGGGGGGAGAAGCTTTCTTT
NA,NA,TRBJ1-1,TRBV30,CAWRWARDTEAFF,TGTGCCTGGAGGTGGGCGAGGGACACTGAAGCTTTCTTT
NA,TRBD1,TRBJ1-5,TRBV19,CASEPGQRQPQHF,TGTGCCAGTGAACCGGGACAGCGTCAGCCCCAGCATTTT
NA,NA,TRBJ1-4,TRBV7-2,CASSLAVTSTNEKLFF,TGTGCCAGCAGCTTAGCGGTGACTTCAACTAATGAAAAACTGTTTTTT
NA,NA,TRBJ2-5,TRBV5-5,CASSLGDRGETETQYF,TGTGCCAGCAGCTTGGGAGATCGCGGGGAGACAGAGACCCAGTACTTC
NA,NA,TRBJ2-7,TRBV29-1,CSVEGATYEQYF,TGCAGCGTTGAAGGTGCTACCTACGAGCAGTACTTC
NA,NA,TRBJ1-1,TRBV5-4,CASSLYHDRLNTEAFF,TGTGCCAGCAGCTTGTACCACGACAGGCTGAACACTGAAGCTTTCTTT
NA,NA,TRBJ1-5,TRBV6-5,CASGEGRNQPQHF,TGTGCCAGCGGGGAGGGGAGAAATCAGCCCCAGCATTTT
NA,TRBD1,TRBJ1-2,TRBV18,CASSQETGGAYGYTF,TGTGCCAGCTCACAGGAGACAGGGGGCGCCTATGGCTACACCTTC
NA,NA,TRBJ1-1,TRBV5-6,CASSLKLEAFF,TGTGCCAGCAGCTTAAAGCTGGAAGCTTTCTTT
NA,NA,TRBJ2-2,TRBV2,CASSHRDILTGELFF,TGTGCCAGCAGTCACCGGGACATTTTGACCGGGGAGCTGTTTTTT
once,NA,TRBJ1-2,TRBV9,CASSAYRRDGYTF,TGTGCCAGCAGCGCGTACCGCAGGGATGGCTACACCTTC
NA,NA,TRBJ2-7,TRBV6-1,CASSESGSYEQYF,TGTGCCAGCAGTGAATCGGGTAGCTACGAGCAGTACTTC
NA,TRBD1,TRBJ2-7,TRBV6-1,CASSPETGSLYEQYF,TGTGCCAGCAGTCCGGAGACAGGGTCCCTATACGAGCAGTACTTC
NA,TRBD1,TRBJ2-3,TRBV14,CASSHRTGVGTDTQYF,TGTGCCAGCAGCCATAGGACAGGGGTCGGGACAGATACGCAGTATTTT